This TCR beta chain was captured by sequencing in a study of T-cell memory formation after mild COVID-19. The CDR3 contains 13 residues. V was pared by 6 bases and J by 6 bases, with 11 bases between. Germline CDR1 PRHDT, CDR2 FYEKMQ (reference sequence). TCRdb reprocessed the 5' RACE reads with MiXCR, giving one entry per CDR3 protein. The sample lists approximately 500,000 distinct CDR3 sequences, about 23% occurring once. The chain joins TRBV13 to TRBJ2-2; TRBD1 is a possible D gene (5 bases). The sequence was collected from an adult woman who had mild COVID-19 (a few samples of this study predate the infection). Cell type and time point are not known. The sequenced sample consisted of PBMCs or a T cell subset sorted from them (not recorded which). The CDR3 is CASSPKGPGELFF. CDR3 bases: TGTGCCAGCAGTCCCAAGGGGCCCGGGGAGCTGTTTTTT.